This record looks at one TCR beta chain sequence and its context. This record comes from a study of blood T cell repertoires in COVID-19. For the study at large: Acute and convalescent COVID-19 specimens originated in the United States, Italy and Spain. In each case, the material was cDNA or gDNA derived from T cells, B-cell-depleted T cells, or PBMCs.

Germline-derived CDR1 and CDR2 are MNHEY and SVGAGI. This CDR3 contains 15 residues. V was shortened by 6 bases and J by 3 bases, with 15 bases between the two germline ends. Using immunoSEQ multiplex PCR, the repertoire was profiled, and TCRdb retains in-frame clones only, with some absent. The sample lists about 160,000 clones; around 81% were seen once. The sequencing sample was made of peripheral blood. The receptor comes from a man aged 60-69 years with active or convalescent COVID-19. The chain carries TRBV6-5 and TRBJ1-5, with D perhaps matching TRBD1 (5 bases). CDR3 coding DNA: TGTGCCAGCAGGGGGACTCTCGGTACCAATCAGCCCCAGCATTTT. This gives the protein CASRGTLGTNQPQHF.